This entry features one T cell receptor (beta chain) sequence. Clones were sequenced by immunoSEQ multiplex PCR, and TCRdb holds only the in-frame ones, with some missing. The sample carries around 180,000 clones, roughly nine tenths recorded once. The data were obtained in a study of blood T cell repertoires in COVID-19. The sequence was obtained from a man aged 55 to 69 with acute or convalescent COVID-19. Input material: peripheral blood.

DNA for the CDR3: TGTGCCAGTAGTTCAGGTAACAGCTTCGGCCAGCCCCAGCATTTT. Translating it yields CASSSGNSFGQPQHF. The V and J genes are TRBV19 and TRBJ1-5, with D hard to call. This CDR3 has 15 amino acids. Germline values: CDR1 LNHDA, CDR2 SQIVND (reference sequence). The germline V and J ends were trimmed by 5 bases and 7 bases, with 18 bases remaining between them.